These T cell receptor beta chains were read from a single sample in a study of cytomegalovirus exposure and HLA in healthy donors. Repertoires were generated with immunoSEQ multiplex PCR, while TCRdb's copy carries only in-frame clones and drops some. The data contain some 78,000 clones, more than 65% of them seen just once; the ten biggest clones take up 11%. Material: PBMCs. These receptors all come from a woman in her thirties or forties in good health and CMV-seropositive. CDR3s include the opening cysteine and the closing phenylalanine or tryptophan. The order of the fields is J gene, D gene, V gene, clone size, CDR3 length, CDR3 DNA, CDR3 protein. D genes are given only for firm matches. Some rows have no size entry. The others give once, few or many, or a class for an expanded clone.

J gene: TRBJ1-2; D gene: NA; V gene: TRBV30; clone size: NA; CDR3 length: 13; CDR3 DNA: TGTGCCTGGAGTGGGGCAAATTTGGATGGCTACACCTTC; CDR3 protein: CAWSGANLDGYTF
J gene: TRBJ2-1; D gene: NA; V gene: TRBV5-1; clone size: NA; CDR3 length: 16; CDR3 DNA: TGCGCCAGCAGCTCCGTTGCGGGGACTTCTACGTATGAGCAGTTCTTC; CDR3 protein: CASSSVAGTSTYEQFF
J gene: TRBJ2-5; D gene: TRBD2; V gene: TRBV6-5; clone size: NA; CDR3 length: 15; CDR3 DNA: TGTGCCAGCAGTTTTCCTAGCGGGGGACGAGAGACCCAGTACTTC; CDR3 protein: CASSFPSGGRETQYF
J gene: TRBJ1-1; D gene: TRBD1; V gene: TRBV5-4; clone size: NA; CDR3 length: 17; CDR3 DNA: TGTGCCAGCAGCTTATACAGGGGGCTAGGCATGAACACTGAAGCTTTCTTT; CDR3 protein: CASSLYRGLGMNTEAFF
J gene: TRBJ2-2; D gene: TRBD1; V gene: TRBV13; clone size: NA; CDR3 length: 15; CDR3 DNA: TGTGCCAGCGCTCAGGGGGCTTCTCTCACCGGGGAGCTGTTTTTT; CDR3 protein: CASAQGASLTGELFF
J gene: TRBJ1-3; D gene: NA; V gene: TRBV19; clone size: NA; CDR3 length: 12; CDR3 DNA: TGTGCCAGTAGTACGTCTGGAAACACCATATATTTT; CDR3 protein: CASSTSGNTIYF
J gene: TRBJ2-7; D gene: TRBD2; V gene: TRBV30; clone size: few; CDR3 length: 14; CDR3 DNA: TGTGCCTGGAGTATAGCGGGGGGACTGATGCCGCAGTACTTC; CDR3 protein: CAWSIAGGLMPQYF
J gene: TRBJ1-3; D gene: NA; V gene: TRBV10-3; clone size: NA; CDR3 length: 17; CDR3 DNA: TGTGCCATCAGTTCCTCCGCGGGCGGTAGCTCTGGAAACACCATATATTTT; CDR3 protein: CAISSSAGGSSGNTIYF
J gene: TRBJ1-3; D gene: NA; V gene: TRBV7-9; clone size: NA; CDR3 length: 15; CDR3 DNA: TGTGCCAGCAGGCGAGGGCTGGGCTCTGGAAACACCATATATTTT; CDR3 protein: CASRRGLGSGNTIYF
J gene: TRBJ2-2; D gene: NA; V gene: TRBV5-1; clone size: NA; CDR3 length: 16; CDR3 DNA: TGCGCCAGCAGCTTGCTCTCTAGCGTAGACACCGGGGAGCTGTTTTTT; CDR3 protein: CASSLLSSVDTGELFF
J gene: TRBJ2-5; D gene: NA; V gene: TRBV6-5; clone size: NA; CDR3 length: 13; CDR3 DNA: TGTGCCAGTAGGGAGGGGGTAATAGAGACCCAGTACTTC; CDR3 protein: CASREGVIETQYF
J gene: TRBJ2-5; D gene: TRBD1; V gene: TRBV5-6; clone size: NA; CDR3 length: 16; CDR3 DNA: TGTGCCAGCAGCTCTCCGACAGGGTCTGGAGAAGAGACCCAGTACTTC; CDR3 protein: CASSSPTGSGEETQYF
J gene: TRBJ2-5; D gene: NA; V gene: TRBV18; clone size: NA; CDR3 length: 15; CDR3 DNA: TGTGCCAGCTCACTAGGGAGCTACAGGGTCGAGACCCAGTACTTC; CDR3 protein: CASSLGSYRVETQYF
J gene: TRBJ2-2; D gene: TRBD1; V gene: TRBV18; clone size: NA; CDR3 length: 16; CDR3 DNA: TGTGCCAGCTCATCGAAAACAGGGGGGAACACCGGGGAGCTGTTTTTT; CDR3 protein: CASSSKTGGNTGELFF
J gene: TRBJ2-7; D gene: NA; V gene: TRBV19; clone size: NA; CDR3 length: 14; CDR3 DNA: TGTGCCAGTAGTTCGGGACAAATTCCCTACGAGCAGTACTTC; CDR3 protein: CASSSGQIPYEQYF
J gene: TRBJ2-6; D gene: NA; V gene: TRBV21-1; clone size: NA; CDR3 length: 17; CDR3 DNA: TGTGCCAGCAGCAAAGAAATGCGGGGAAGTGGGGCCAACGTCCTGACTTTC; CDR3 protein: CASSKEMRGSGANVLTF
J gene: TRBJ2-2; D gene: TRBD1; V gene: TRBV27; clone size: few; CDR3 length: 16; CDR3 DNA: TGTGCCACTTACCCTATGGGACAGATGAACACCGGGGAGCTGTTTTTT; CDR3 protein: CATYPMGQMNTGELFF